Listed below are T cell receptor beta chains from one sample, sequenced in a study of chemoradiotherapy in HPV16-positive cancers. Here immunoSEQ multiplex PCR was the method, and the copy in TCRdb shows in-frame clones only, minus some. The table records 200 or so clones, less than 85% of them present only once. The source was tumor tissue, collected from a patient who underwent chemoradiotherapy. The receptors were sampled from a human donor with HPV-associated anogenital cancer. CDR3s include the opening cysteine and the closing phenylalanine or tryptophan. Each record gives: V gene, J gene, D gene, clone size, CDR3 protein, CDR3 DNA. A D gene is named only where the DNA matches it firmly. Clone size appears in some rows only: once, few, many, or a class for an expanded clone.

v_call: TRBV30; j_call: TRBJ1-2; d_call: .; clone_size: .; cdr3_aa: CARQPIGVNYGYTF; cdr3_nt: TGTGCCCGGCAGCCTATAGGAGTTAACTATGGCTACACCTTC
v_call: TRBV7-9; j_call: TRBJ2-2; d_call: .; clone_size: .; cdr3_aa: CASRRAVGTGELFF; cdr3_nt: TGTGCCAGCAGAAGGGCGGTGGGTACCGGGGAGCTGTTTTTT
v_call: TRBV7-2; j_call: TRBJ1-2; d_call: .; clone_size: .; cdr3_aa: CASSLVDGYRDGYTF; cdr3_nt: TGTGCCAGCAGCTTAGTGGACGGATATCGCGATGGCTACACCTTC
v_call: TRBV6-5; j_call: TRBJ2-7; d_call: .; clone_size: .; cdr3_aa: CASSSNVNSYEQYF; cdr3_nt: TGTGCCAGCAGTTCTAACGTCAACTCCTACGAGCAGTACTTC
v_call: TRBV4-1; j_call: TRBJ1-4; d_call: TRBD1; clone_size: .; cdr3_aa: CASSDPSGTGREKLFF; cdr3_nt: TGCGCCAGCAGCGATCCATCCGGGACAGGAAGGGAAAAACTGTTTTTT
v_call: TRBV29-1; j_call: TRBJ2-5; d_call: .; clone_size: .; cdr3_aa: CSVESGGTQYF; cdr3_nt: TGCAGCGTTGAGTCAGGCGGTACCCAGTACTTC
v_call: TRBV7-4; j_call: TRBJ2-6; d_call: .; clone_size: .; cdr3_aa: CASSPKTSQSRANVLTF; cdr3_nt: TGTGCCAGCAGCCCGAAGACCTCACAAAGTCGGGCCAACGTCCTGACTTTC
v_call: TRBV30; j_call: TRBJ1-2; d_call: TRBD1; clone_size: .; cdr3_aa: CAGRDREIHYTF; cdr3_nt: TGTGCCGGCCGGGACAGGGAAATTCACTACACCTTC
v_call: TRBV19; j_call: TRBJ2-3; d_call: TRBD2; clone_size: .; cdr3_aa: CASSTILAGGDDTQYF; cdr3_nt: TGTGCCAGTAGTACAATACTAGCGGGAGGGGATGATACGCAGTATTTT
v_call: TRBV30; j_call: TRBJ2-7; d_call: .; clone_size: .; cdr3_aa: CAWRAYPRPQYF; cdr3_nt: TGTGCCTGGAGGGCCTATCCACGGCCGCAGTACTTC
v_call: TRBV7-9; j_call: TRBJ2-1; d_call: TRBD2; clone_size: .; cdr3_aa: CASSPLQRLRGGGEQFF; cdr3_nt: TGTGCCAGCAGCCCGTTACAAAGATTGCGGGGGGGCGGTGAGCAGTTCTTC
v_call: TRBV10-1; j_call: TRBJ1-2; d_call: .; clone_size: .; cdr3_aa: CASSESNSLGIRGYTF; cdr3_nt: TGCGCCAGCAGTGAGTCGAACTCCCTGGGAATCCGCGGCTACACCTTC
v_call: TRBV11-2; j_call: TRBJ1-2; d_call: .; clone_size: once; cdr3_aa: CASSLEYTLANYGYTF; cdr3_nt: TGTGCCAGCAGCTTAGAATATACGTTAGCTAACTATGGCTACACCTTC